Below are 18 T cell receptor beta chains sequenced from a single sample in a study of cytomegalovirus exposure and HLA in healthy donors. PCR primers comprised 60 Vbeta and 13 Jbeta primers. Profiling relied on immunoSEQ multiplex PCR, and the TCRdb table lists in-frame clones only, not all of them. Among about 130,000 clones, around four fifths were seen once, and the ten largest hold under 8.5%. Sequenced material: PBMCs. The receptors were sampled from a male donor in good health and CMV-seronegative.

The chain links TRBV4-1 to TRBJ1-2; 9 nucleotides align to TRBD1. V lost 6 bases, J lost 5 bases, and 7 bases stayed unmatched. The CDR3 runs 14 residues. Germline values: CDR1 MGHRA, CDR2 YSYEKL. This CDR3 reads CASRQTGGRYGYTF. CDR3 coding DNA: TGCGCCAGCAGACAAACAGGGGGCCGTTATGGCTACACCTTC.

As to this clone: At the DNA level, this CDR3 is encoded by other sequences in the same sample as well. This sequence joins TRBV6-1 and TRBJ1-3, with D possibly TRBD1 on 6 matching bases. Germline loops: CDR1 MNHNS, CDR2 SASEGT. This CDR3 contains 14 residues. The V and J ends lost 4 bases and 2 bases respectively, with 9 bases between them. The CDR3 reads CASSGTGTGNTIYF. Written as DNA, the CDR3 is TGTGCCAGCAGTGGTACAGGGACTGGAAACACCATATATTTT.

The rearrangement joins TRBV5-5 to TRBJ1-2; TRBD1 agrees at 8 bases. The CDR3 has 15 amino acids. J was trimmed by 3 bases and V by 1 base; bases with no gene match: 5. Germline V gives CDR1 SGHKS, CDR2 YYEKEE (reference sequence). CDR3 nucleotides: TGTGCCAGCAGCTTGAGGCAGGGGGCGGACTATGGCTACACCTTC. Its translation is CASSLRQGADYGYTF.

The chain recombines TRBV6-5 with TRBJ1-2; 7 nucleotides agree with TRBD1. V gave up 5 bases and J gave up 5 bases; unmatched junction bases: 5. Germline V gene sequence: CDR1 MNHEY, CDR2 SVGAGI. There are 13 residues in the CDR3. The CDR3 region is CASSQGQRYGYTF. As DNA, the CDR3 is TGTGCCAGCAGTCAGGGACAGAGATATGGCTACACCTTC.

The chain links TRBV6-5 to TRBJ1-6, with TRBD1 identical over 9 bases. The germline gives CDR1 MNHEY, CDR2 SVGAGI. Germline trimming cut 6 bases from V and 8 bases from J; bases unmatched to any gene: 5. The CDR3 loop spans 14 amino acids. In nucleotides, the CDR3 is TGTGCCAGCAGGGGGACAGGGAGAGATTCACCCCTCCACTTT. This translates into CASRGTGRDSPLHF.

The V and J genes are TRBV6-5 and TRBJ2-3; TRBD2 might be the D (7 bases). Germline V gene sequence: CDR1 MNHEY, CDR2 SVGAGI. The CDR3 runs 15 residues. V lost 6 bases and J lost 4, with 17 bases in between. CDR3 coding DNA: TGTGCCAGCAGCCAAGGGGGGGAAGGTGCAGATACGCAGTATTTT. Translated: CASSQGGEGADTQYF.

The V gene is TRBV2, the J gene TRBJ2-3, with D tentatively TRBD1 (6 bases). This CDR3 region has 12 residues. Germline CDR1 is SNHLY and CDR2 is FYNNEI. V lost 3 bases and J 6 bases, leaving 7 bases between the germline ends. This CDR3 reads CASSERGDTQYF. CDR3 DNA sequence: TGTGCCAGCAGTGAGAGGGGGGATACGCAGTATTTT.

V gene TRBV7-3 combines with J gene TRBJ2-2, with a possible D match to TRBD1 (6 bases). Germline lookup yields CDR1 SGHTA and CDR2 FQGTGA. Trimming cost V 1 base and J 6 bases, with 15 bases left between them. The CDR3 runs 16 residues. Here the CDR3 DNA reads TGTGCCAGCAGCTTAAGCTACAGGGTGCCGCCCGGGGAGCTGTTTTTT. It is translated as CASSLSYRVPPGELFF.

The V and J genes are TRBV28 and TRBJ2-5; D is possibly TRBD1 (5 bases). This CDR3 region has 14 residues. V lost 5 bases and J 5 bases, leaving 15 bases between the germline ends. Germline assignment: CDR1 MDHEN and CDR2 SYDVKM. CDR3 amino acids: CASSLPQGRETQYF. CDR3 coding DNA: TGTGCCAGCAGTCTCCCCCAGGGTCGGGAGACCCAGTACTTC. The full variable domain, with the rest looked up from reference TRBV28 and TRBJ2-5, is DVKVTQSSRYLVKRTGEKVFLECVQDMDHENMFWYRQDPGLGLRLIYFSYDVKMKEKGDIPEGYSVSREKKERFSLILESASTNQTSMYLCASSLPQGRETQYFGPGTRLLVL.

This clone showed up just a few times. This chain joins TRBV4-2 and TRBJ1-6, with 9 bases that match TRBD1. Germline-derived CDR1 and CDR2 are LGHNA and YNFKEQ. The CDR3 is 16 amino acids. After removal of 7 bases from V and 7 bases from J, the junction contained 11 bases not matched to a gene. Written as DNA, the CDR3 is TGTGCCAGCAACCCGTGGACAGGGGCCTCCAATTCACCCCTCCACTTT. Protein product: CASNPWTGASNSPLHF.

V is TRBV28 and J is TRBJ1-1; 7 bases line up with TRBD1. The J segment lost 4 bases and the V segment lost 7 bases, leaving 3 bases of the junction unmatched. Germline V gene data show CDR1 as MDHEN and CDR2 as SYDVKM. The CDR3 covers 12 residues. CDR3 sequence: CASITGATEAFF. The CDR3 DNA reads TGTGCCAGCATCACAGGGGCCACTGAAGCTTTCTTT. The complete variable domain, with remaining parts taken from reference TRBV28 and TRBJ1-1, reads DVKVTQSSRYLVKRTGEKVFLECVQDMDHENMFWYRQDPGLGLRLIYFSYDVKMKEKGDIPEGYSVSREKKERFSLILESASTNQTSMYLCASITGATEAFFGQGTRLTVV.

The chain links TRBV30 to TRBJ2-5; D may be TRBD1 (6 bases). The J call may be mistaken, given a closer DNA end match to TRBJ2-7. This CDR3 is 10 amino acids long. CDR1 and CDR2 (germline): GTSNPN, SVGIG (reference sequence). CDR3 coding DNA: TGTGCCTGCGGACAGCCCGAGCAGTACTTC. Translation: CACGQPEQYF.

The rearrangement joins TRBV11-2 to TRBJ2-3, with D possibly TRBD2 on 5 matching bases. Per the germline V gene, CDR1 is SGHAT and CDR2 is FQNNGV. The V end was cut by 1 base, the J end by 6 bases, with 11 bases between. The CDR3 length is 14 residues. The CDR3 spells CASSLVAVADTQYF. CDR3 nucleotide sequence: TGTGCCAGCAGCTTAGTGGCAGTAGCGGATACGCAGTATTTT.

This chain uses TRBV6-6 with TRBJ1-1, with D possibly TRBD1 on 6 matching bases. Looked up from germline, CDR1 is MNHNY and CDR2 is SVGAGI (reference sequence). Trimming removed 1 base at V and 1 base at J, with 13 bases between. The CDR3 contains 16 residues. The CDR3 bases are TGTGCCAGCAGTTACTTGGGGGGGGCGGGGAACACTGAAGCTTTCTTT. Translated: CASSYLGGAGNTEAFF.

This chain links TRBV5-4 with TRBJ2-2; D gene unclear. Germline V gene data show CDR1 as SGHNT and CDR2 as YYREEE (reference sequence). This CDR3 region has 16 residues. The V end lost 4 bases, the J end lost 0 bases, and 13 bases lay between the germline ends. The CDR3: CASSQVQDTNTGELFF. The DNA for the CDR3 is TGTGCCAGCAGCCAAGTTCAGGATACGAACACCGGGGAGCTGTTTTTT.

CDR3 loop: CAWRRVGTGSSYEQYF. In nucleotides, the CDR3 is TGTGCCTGGAGGCGAGTCGGGACAGGGAGCTCCTACGAGCAGTACTTC. The chain uses TRBV30 and TRBJ2-7; TRBD1 matches 9 bases. This CDR3 is built from 16 residues. With V trimmed by 3 bases and J by 0 bases, 9 bases remained unmatched. Germline CDR1 and CDR2: GTSNPN and SVGIG (reference sequence).

This sequence joins TRBV19 and TRBJ2-5; D is uncertain. Trimming pared 3 bases from V and 1 base from J, leaving 9 bases between. This CDR3 has 14 amino acids. Germline V gene sequence: CDR1 LNHDA, CDR2 SQIVND (reference sequence). CDR3 nucleotides: TGTGCCAGTAGTATCCATGGCCCCCAAGAGACCCAGTACTTC. Encoded protein: CASSIHGPQETQYF. Together with reference TRBV19 and TRBJ2-5, the CDR3 gives the full variable domain: DGGITQSPKYLFRKEGQNVTLSCEQNLNHDAMYWYRQDPGQGLRLIYYSQIVNDFQKGDIAEGYSVSREKKESFPLTVTSAQKNPTAFYLCASSIHGPQETQYFGPGTRLLVL.

This clone has just one count. The chain recombines TRBV14 with TRBJ2-5; D is possibly TRBD1 (6 bases). In germline, CDR1 is SGHDN, CDR2 FVKESK. CDR3 length: 15 residues. V was pared by 2 bases and J by 1 base, with 11 bases between. In nucleotides, the CDR3 is TGTGCCAGCAGCCAATCGGGACAAACCCAAGAGACCCAGTACTTC. It translates to CASSQSGQTQETQYF.